This passage covers 21 T cell receptor beta chains from one sample sequenced in a study of blood T cell repertoires in COVID-19. Produced via immunoSEQ multiplex PCR; TCRdb's table is partial and in-frame only. The profile shows some 31,000 clones, around nine tenths of them singletons. The specimen sequenced was peripheral blood. Every receptor here comes from a human donor with active COVID-19. The donor label of this sample is uncertain.

This chain links TRBV5-4 with TRBJ2-3, with 9 bases that match TRBD2. This CDR3 is 15 amino acids long. The J segment lost 6 bases and the V segment lost 0 bases, leaving 5 bases of the junction unmatched. Germline V gene lookup returns CDR1 SGHNT and CDR2 YYREEE (reference sequence). For the CDR3, the DNA is TGTGCCAGCAGCTTGGCCAGCGGGGGGATCGATACGCAGTATTTT. Its translation is CASSLASGGIDTQYF.

The chain uses TRBV29-1 and TRBJ1-1; D perhaps matches TRBD1 (5 bases). V was cut by 7 bases and J by 12 bases, with 18 bases left in between. This CDR3 is 11 amino acids long. Germline V gene lookup returns CDR1 SQVTM and CDR2 ANQGSEA. The CDR3 DNA follows: TGCAGCGCCGCGGTGGGGGGGGAGCCTTTCTTT. Translation: CSAAVGGEPFF.

V usage is TRBV11-3 and J usage is TRBJ2-7, with 11 bases fitting TRBD1. The V segment lost 5 bases and the J segment 5 bases; nucleotides outside the gene matches: 5. Germline assignment: CDR1 SGHNT and CDR2 YENEEA. The CDR3 consists of 14 residues. The CDR3 sequence is CASSRPGQGDEQYF. CDR3 nucleotide sequence: TGTGCCAGCAGCCGCCCGGGACAGGGGGACGAGCAGTACTTC. Looking up the rest from reference TRBV11-3 and TRBJ2-7 gives the full variable domain: EAGVVQSPRYKIIEKKQPVAFWCNPISGHNTLYWYLQNLGQGPELLIRYENEEAVDDSQLPKDRFSAERLKGVDSTLKIQPAELGDSAVYLCASSRPGQGDEQYFGPGTRLTVT.

The V call is TRBV18, the J call TRBJ1-5; 7 bases are shared with TRBD1. Losses at the gene ends were 5 bases for V and 3 bases for J; bases not matched to a gene: 10. The CDR3 loop spans 16 amino acids. Germline V gene data show CDR1 as KGHSH and CDR2 as LQKENI. The CDR3, as DNA: TGTGCCAGCTCATCGGAAACAGGGGTTTACAATCAGCCCCAGCATTTT. As protein: CASSSETGVYNQPQHF.

In this sample, this clone turned up a few times. The chain recombines TRBV5-4 with TRBJ2-2; 12 bases line up with TRBD2. CDR3 size: 18 residues. Trimming removed 0 bases from V and 6 bases from J; junction bases left unmatched: 9. Germline-derived CDR1 and CDR2 are SGHNT and YYREEE (reference sequence). The CDR3 DNA reads TGTGCCAGCAGCTTGGGAATTAGGACTAGCGGGACCTCCGGGGAGCTGTTTTTT. Translated: CASSLGIRTSGTSGELFF. Full variable domain (outside the CDR3, taken from reference TRBV5-4 and TRBJ2-2): ETGVTQSPTHLIKTRGQQVTLRCSSQSGHNTVSWYQQALGQGPQFIFQYYREEENGRGNFPPRFSGLQFPNYSSELNVNALELDDSALYLCASSLGIRTSGTSGELFFGEGSRLTVL.

The chain recombines TRBV7-2 with TRBJ2-3; TRBD1 matches 8 bases. CDR1 and CDR2 (germline): SGHTA, FQGNSA. Germline trimming cut 5 bases from V and 8 bases from J; bases unmatched to any gene: 6. The CDR3 length is 13 residues. The CDR3 reads CASSQGAAGTQYF. In nucleotides, the CDR3 is TGTGCCAGCAGCCAGGGGGCAGCGGGTACGCAGTATTTT. Variable domain in full (rest from reference TRBV7-2 and TRBJ2-3): GAGVSQSPSNKVTEKGKDVELRCDPISGHTALYWYRQSLGQGLEFLIYFQGNSAPDKSGLPSDRFSAERTGGSVSTLTIQRTQQEDSAVYLCASSQGAAGTQYFGPGTRLTVL.

J is TRBJ2-1 and V is TRBV29-1; 10 bases map to TRBD1. The V gene end was trimmed by 4 bases and the J gene end by 7 bases; junction bases not matched to a gene: 10. The V gene's germline CDR1 is SQVTM and CDR2 ANQGSEA. The CDR3 sequence is 15 residues long. CDR3 nucleotides: TGCAGCGTTGCTCGGCGGGACAGGGGTGGTAATGAGCAGTTCTTC. Amino acid sequence: CSVARRDRGGNEQFF.

The V gene is TRBV12-3 or TRBV12-4, the J gene TRBJ2-1, with 9 bases fitting TRBD1. The length of the CDR3 is 11 residues. The V and J ends lost 1 base and 16 bases, in that order; junction bases with no gene match: 2. The CDR3 spells CASSLGGQGFF. DNA of the CDR3: TGTGCCAGCAGTTTAGGGGGACAGGGTTTCTTC.

This clone was seen once. This chain joins TRBV19 and TRBJ2-1; 13 bases agree with TRBD2. Trimming took 7 bases from V and 6 from J; bases not matched to a gene: 6. In germline, CDR1 is LNHDA, CDR2 SQIVND (reference sequence). There are 15 residues in the CDR3. This chain's CDR3 is CASTGTSGVINEQFF. The CDR3 DNA reads as TGTGCCAGTACCGGGACTAGCGGGGTCATCAATGAGCAGTTCTTC.

J is TRBJ2-2 and V is TRBV9; 8 positions match TRBD1. CDR1 is SGDLS, CDR2 YYNGEE, per germline. V lost 3 bases, J lost 1 base, and 2 bases stayed unmatched. The CDR3 extends over 15 amino acids. The CDR3 DNA reads as TGTGCCAGCAGCGGAGGGACAGGGAACACCGGGGAGCTGTTTTTT. This codes for CASSGGTGNTGELFF.

This clone was seen just once. V is TRBV29-1 and J is TRBJ2-3; 8 bases line up with TRBD2. CDR3 length: 17 residues. Germline-derived CDR1 and CDR2 are SQVTM and ANQGSEA. The V gene end was trimmed by 1 base and the J gene end by 4 bases; junction bases not matched to a gene: 13. The CDR3 is CSVEGREGWGLPDTQYF. DNA for the CDR3: TGCAGCGTTGAAGGTCGGGAGGGGTGGGGACTTCCAGATACGCAGTATTTT.

The chain recombines TRBV6-6 with TRBJ2-4; tentative D call: TRBD1 (8 bases). V was clipped by 6 bases and J by 8 bases, with 17 bases between them. Germline CDR1 MNHNY, CDR2 SVGAGI (reference sequence). The CDR3 runs 14 residues. CDR3 nucleotide sequence: TGTGCCAGCAGACCGGACAGGGCGGGGGACATTCAGTACTTC. Amino acid sequence: CASRPDRAGDIQYF.

This clone has more than one count but fewer than ten. The rearrangement joins TRBV7-2 to TRBJ2-5, with 7 bases aligning to TRBD2. From germline, CDR1 is SGHTA and CDR2 FQGNSA. The CDR3 length is 15 residues. V lost 3 bases, J lost 5 bases, and 9 bases stayed unmatched. CDR3 sequence (DNA): TGTGCCAGCAGCTTGGGGGGGAGGAGGACGGAGACCCAGTACTTC. This sequence encodes CASSLGGRRTETQYF. Supplemented by reference TRBV7-2 and TRBJ2-5, the full variable domain reads GAGVSQSPSNKVTEKGKDVELRCDPISGHTALYWYRQSLGQGLEFLIYFQGNSAPDKSGLPSDRFSAERTGGSVSTLTIQRTQQEDSAVYLCASSLGGRRTETQYFGPGTRLLVL.

The V gene is TRBV27, the J gene TRBJ1-1; no firm D call. The CDR3 runs to 14 residues. Germline V CDR1 and CDR2: MNHEY, SMNVEV (reference sequence). The V end lost 5 bases, the J end lost 1 base, and 11 bases lay between the germline ends. CDR3 residues: CASSAIPENTEAFF. The CDR3 DNA follows: TGTGCCAGCAGTGCAATCCCAGAGAACACTGAAGCTTTCTTT.

The chain recombines TRBV5-1 with TRBJ2-2; TRBD2 matches at 11 bases. The CDR3 is made up of 17 amino acids. Germline V gene sequence: CDR1 SGHRS, CDR2 YFSETQ. The junction had 11 bases not matched to a gene; V was cut back by 4 bases and J by 6 bases. The CDR3 sequence: CASSPTVGSGGAGELFF. CDR3 coding DNA: TGCGCCAGCAGCCCGACCGTTGGTAGCGGGGGGGCCGGGGAGCTGTTTTTT. The full variable domain, completed using reference TRBV5-1 and TRBJ2-2, is KAGVTQTPRYLIKTRGQQVTLSCSPISGHRSVSWYQQTPGQGLQFLFEYFSETQRNKGNFPGRFSGRQFSNSRSEMNVSTLELGDSALYLCASSPTVGSGGAGELFFGEGSRLTVL.

This clone turned up a few times. This chain connects TRBV15 to TRBJ2-7; no clear D. This CDR3 has 12 residues. The germline V gene has CDR1 LNHNV and CDR2 YYDKDF (reference sequence). V lost 0 bases, J lost 4 bases, and 4 bases lay in between. Here the CDR3 reads CATSRDSYEQYF. For the CDR3, the DNA is TGTGCCACCAGCAGAGATTCATACGAGCAGTACTTC.

The chain recombines TRBV18 with TRBJ2-5, with a tentative D call TRBD1 (6 bases). CDR1 is KGHSH, CDR2 LQKENI, per germline. This CDR3 spans 15 amino acids. V lost 4 bases, J lost 1 base, and 13 bases lay in between. CDR3 DNA sequence: TGTGCCAGCTCACTCCAGTGGGGGCCCCAAGAGACCCAGTACTTC. Amino acids: CASSLQWGPQETQYF.

The gene calls are TRBV6-5 and TRBJ2-7; possible D gene TRBD1, 6 bases. The V end was cut by 6 bases, the J end by 0 bases, with 12 bases between. The CDR3 sequence is 14 residues long. The germline gives CDR1 MNHEY, CDR2 SVGAGI. As DNA, the CDR3 is TGTGCCAGCAGGGGGACACGGGGCTCCTACGAGCAGTACTTC. The encoded protein is CASRGTRGSYEQYF.

This sequence joins TRBV6-5 and TRBJ1-3; possible D gene TRBD1, 6 bases. Germline V gene sequence: CDR1 MNHEY, CDR2 SVGAGI. With 0 bases removed from V and 0 bases from J, the gap between germline ends came to 9 bases. CDR3 length equals 16 residues. CDR3 loop: CASSYSDSNSGNTIYF. CDR3 nucleotide sequence: TGTGCCAGCAGTTACTCGGACAGTAACTCTGGAAACACCATATATTTT.

V gene TRBV2 combines with J gene TRBJ2-3, with a weak D call TRBD2 (6 bases). Per the germline V gene, CDR1 is SNHLY and CDR2 is FYNNEI. The CDR3 contains 15 residues. Trimming stripped 7 bases from V and 0 bases from J, with 14 bases between. CDR3 residues: CASTRPLASTDTQYF. The CDR3 nucleotides read TGTGCCAGCACCCGCCCCCTAGCGAGCACAGATACGCAGTATTTT. Complete variable domain (other parts from reference TRBV2 and TRBJ2-3): EPEVTQTPSHQVTQMGQEVILRCVPISNHLYFYWYRQILGQKVEFLVSFYNNEISEKSEIFDDQFSVERPDGSNFTLKIRSTKLEDSAMYFCASTRPLASTDTQYFGPGTRLTVL.

This CDR3 reads CASSRPSRGSEAFF. DNA of the CDR3: TGTGCCAGCAGTCGTCCGAGCAGGGGGTCCGAAGCTTTCTTT. The chain uses TRBV28 and TRBJ1-1, with TRBD1 identical over 7 bases. With V trimmed by 5 bases and J by 8 bases, 11 bases remained unmatched. The germline CDR1 and CDR2 sequences are MDHEN and SYDVKM. The CDR3 is 14 amino acids. The full variable domain, with the rest looked up from reference TRBV28 and TRBJ1-1, is DVKVTQSSRYLVKRTGEKVFLECVQDMDHENMFWYRQDPGLGLRLIYFSYDVKMKEKGDIPEGYSVSREKKERFSLILESASTNQTSMYLCASSRPSRGSEAFFGQGTRLTVV.